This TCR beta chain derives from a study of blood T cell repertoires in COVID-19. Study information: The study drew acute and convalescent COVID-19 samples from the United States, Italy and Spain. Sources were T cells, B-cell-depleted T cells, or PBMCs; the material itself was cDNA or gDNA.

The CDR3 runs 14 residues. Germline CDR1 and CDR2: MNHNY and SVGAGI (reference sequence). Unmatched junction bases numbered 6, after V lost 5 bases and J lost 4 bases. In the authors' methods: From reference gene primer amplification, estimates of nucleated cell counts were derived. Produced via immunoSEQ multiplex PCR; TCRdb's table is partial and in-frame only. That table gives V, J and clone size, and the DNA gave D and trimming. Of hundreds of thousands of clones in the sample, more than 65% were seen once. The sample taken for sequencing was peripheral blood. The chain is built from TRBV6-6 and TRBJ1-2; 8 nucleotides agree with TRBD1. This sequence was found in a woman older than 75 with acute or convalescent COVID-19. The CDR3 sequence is CASSKDRELYGYTF. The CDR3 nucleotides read TGTGCCAGCAGTAAGGACAGGGAGCTCTATGGCTACACCTTC.